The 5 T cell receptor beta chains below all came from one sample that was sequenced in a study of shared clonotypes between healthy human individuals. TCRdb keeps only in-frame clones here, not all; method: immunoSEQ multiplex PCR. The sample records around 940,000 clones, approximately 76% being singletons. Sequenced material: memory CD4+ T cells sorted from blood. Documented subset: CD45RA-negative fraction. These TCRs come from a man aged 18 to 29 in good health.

For the CDR3, the DNA is TGTGCCAGCAGCCAAGGGCTAGCGAGGGGGGGCCTATCCCAAGAGACCCAGTACTTC. Protein product: CASSQGLARGGLSQETQYF. This chain uses TRBV14 with TRBJ2-5; possibly TRBD2 for D (7 bases). Germline V CDR1 and CDR2: SGHDN, FVKESK. Deletions cut 1 base from V and 1 base from J, with 22 bases between. The CDR3 length is 19 residues.

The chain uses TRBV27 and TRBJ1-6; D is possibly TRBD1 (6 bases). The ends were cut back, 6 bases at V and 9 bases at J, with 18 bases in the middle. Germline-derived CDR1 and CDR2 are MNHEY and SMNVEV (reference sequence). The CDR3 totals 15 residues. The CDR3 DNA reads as TGTGCCAGCAGCATACACAGGGCAGTAAGTTCACCCCTCCACTTT. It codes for CASSIHRAVSSPLHF.

The CDR3 DNA sequence: TGTGCCAGCAGTGAGGCGCGGGAGACAGGGCAGTTCTTC. It is translated as CASSEARETGQFF. V and J are TRBV6-4 and TRBJ2-1; tentative D call: TRBD2 (7 bases). CDR3 length: 13 residues. V dropped 3 bases and J dropped 12 bases, with 15 bases sitting between them. Germline CDR1 MRHNA, CDR2 SNTAGT.

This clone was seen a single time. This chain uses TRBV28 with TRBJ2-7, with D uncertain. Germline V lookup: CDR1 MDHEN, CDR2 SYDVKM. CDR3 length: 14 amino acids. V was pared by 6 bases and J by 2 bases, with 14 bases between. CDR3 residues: CASSLLAVAYEQYF. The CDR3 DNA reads TGTGCCAGCAGCCTCTTAGCCGTCGCCTACGAGCAGTACTTC.

CDR3 residues: CASSRDRAVNTEAFF. CDR3 in DNA: TGTGCCAGCAGCCGGGACAGGGCAGTGAACACTGAAGCTTTCTTT. The rearrangement links TRBV2 to TRBJ1-1, with 9 nucleotides matching TRBD1. CDR3 length: 15 amino acids. The V gene's germline CDR1 is SNHLY and CDR2 FYNNEI. Trimming took 6 bases from V and 0 from J; bases not matched to a gene: 5.